This TCR beta chain was recorded in a study of blood T cells in healthy people across ages. Concerning this clonotype itself: Its cognate antigen is unknown.

Findings and caveats of the study: Using unsorted PBMCs precluded a conclusive naive versus antigen-experienced comparison. Shifts in expanded clonotypes may have been confounded by donor CMV status, which was unknown.

A second PCR, run for about 6 to 11 cycles, used a sample-barcoded 5' primer plus a J-beta primer mix. From the 5' RACE reads, TCRdb called clonotypes with MiXCR, one entry per CDR3 protein. The sample shows some 900,000 distinct CDR3 sequences, under 50% of them seen only once. The V gene end was trimmed by 6 bases and the J gene end by 4 bases; junction bases not matched to a gene: 8. Germline V gives CDR1 MNHNY, CDR2 SVGAGI (reference sequence). The CDR3 consists of 15 residues. Each sample had at least 6.5 million PBMCs isolated. This sequence originates from a man aged 25 to 40 in good health. The sequencing input was blood. The chain has TRBV6-6 and TRBJ1-5; 8 bases match TRBD1. The CDR3 loop reads CASSERQGTNQPQHF. For the CDR3, the DNA is TGTGCCAGCAGCGAAAGACAGGGGACAAATCAGCCCCAGCATTTT.